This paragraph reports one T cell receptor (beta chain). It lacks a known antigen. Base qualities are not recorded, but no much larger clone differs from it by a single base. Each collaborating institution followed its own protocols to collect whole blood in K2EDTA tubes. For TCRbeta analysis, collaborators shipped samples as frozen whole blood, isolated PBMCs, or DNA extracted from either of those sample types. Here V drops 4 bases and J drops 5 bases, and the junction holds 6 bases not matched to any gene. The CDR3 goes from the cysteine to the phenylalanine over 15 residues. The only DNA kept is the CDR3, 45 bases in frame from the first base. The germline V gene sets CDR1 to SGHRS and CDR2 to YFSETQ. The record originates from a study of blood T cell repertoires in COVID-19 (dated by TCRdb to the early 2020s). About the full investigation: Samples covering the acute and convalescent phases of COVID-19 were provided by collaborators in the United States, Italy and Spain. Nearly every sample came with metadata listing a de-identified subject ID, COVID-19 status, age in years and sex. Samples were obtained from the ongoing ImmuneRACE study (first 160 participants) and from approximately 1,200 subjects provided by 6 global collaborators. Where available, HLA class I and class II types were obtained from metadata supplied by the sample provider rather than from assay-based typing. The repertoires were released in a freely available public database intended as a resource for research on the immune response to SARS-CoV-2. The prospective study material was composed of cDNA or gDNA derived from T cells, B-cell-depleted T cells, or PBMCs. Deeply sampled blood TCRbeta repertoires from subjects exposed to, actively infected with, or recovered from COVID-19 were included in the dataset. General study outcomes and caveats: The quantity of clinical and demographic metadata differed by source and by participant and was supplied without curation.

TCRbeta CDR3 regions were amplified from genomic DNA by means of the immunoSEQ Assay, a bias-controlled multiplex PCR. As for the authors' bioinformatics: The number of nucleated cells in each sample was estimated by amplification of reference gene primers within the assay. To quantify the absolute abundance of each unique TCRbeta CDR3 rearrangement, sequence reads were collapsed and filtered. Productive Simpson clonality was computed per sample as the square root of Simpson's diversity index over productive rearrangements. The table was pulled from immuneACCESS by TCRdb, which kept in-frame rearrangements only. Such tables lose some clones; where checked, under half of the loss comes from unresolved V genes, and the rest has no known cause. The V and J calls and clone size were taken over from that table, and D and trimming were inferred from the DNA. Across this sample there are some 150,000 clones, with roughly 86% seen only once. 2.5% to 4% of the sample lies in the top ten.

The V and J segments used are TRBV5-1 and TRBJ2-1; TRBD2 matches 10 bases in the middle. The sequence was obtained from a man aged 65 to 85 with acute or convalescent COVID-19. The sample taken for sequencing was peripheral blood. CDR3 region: CASSPRTSGNNEQFF. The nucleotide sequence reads TGCGCCAGCAGCCCTCGGACTAGCGGCAACAATGAGCAGTTCTTC.